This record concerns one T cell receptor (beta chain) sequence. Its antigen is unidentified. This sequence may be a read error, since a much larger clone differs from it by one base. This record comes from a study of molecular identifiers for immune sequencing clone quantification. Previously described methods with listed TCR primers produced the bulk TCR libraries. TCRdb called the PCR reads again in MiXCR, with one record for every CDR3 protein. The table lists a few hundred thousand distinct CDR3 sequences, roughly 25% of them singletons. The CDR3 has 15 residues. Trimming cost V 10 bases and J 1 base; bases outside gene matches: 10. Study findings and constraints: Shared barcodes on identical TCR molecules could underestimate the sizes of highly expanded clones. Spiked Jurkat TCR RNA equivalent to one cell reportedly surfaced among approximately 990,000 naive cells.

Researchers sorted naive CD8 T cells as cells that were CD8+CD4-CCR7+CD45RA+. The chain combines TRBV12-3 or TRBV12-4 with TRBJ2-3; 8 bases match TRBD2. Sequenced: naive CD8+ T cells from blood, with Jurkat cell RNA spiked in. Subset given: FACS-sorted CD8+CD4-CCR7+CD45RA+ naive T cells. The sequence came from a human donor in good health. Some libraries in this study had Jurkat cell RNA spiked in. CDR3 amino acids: CATLKLAECTDTQYF. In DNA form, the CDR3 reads TGTGCCACCCTGAAACTAGCGGAATGCACAGATACGCAGTATTTT.